The 21 T cell receptor beta chains below come from one sample, sequenced in a study of graft-versus-host responses after intestinal transplantation. These receptors have no identified antigens. Method: immunoSEQ multiplex PCR; TCRdb's copy keeps in-frame clones and lacks some. The sample consists of 100,000 to 110,000 clones, less than 90% of them appearing once. The sample here was unstimulated CD4+ T cells sorted from spleen or lymph node cells, taken before transplant. The receptors here all came from a human donor who was the organ donor for an intestinal transplant.

The chain joins TRBV11-3 to TRBJ2-7; D not certain. Between the trimmed V and J ends, which lost 2 bases and 9 bases, there was a span of 14 bases. The CDR3 length is 13 residues. CDR1 SGHNT and CDR2 YENEEA come from the germline V gene. This CDR3 is CASSLSDSGSQYF. The CDR3 DNA is TGTGCCAGCAGCTTATCCGACTCGGGCTCGCAGTACTTC.

This clone has a handful of counts. The V call is TRBV5-1, the J call TRBJ1-3; the D gene is possibly TRBD1 (6 bases). The germline V gene has CDR1 SGHRS and CDR2 YFSETQ. Trimming took off 4 bases at V and 2 bases at J, with 19 bases between the two ends. This CDR3 has 17 amino acids. CDR3 loop: CASSPGAPQKAGNTIYF. The CDR3 bases are TGCGCCAGCAGCCCAGGGGCTCCGCAGAAGGCTGGAAACACCATATATTTT.

The chain is built from TRBV7-2 and TRBJ2-2; D might be TRBD2 (7 bases). CDR1 and CDR2 from the germline V gene are SGHTA and FQGNSA. The CDR3 extends over 14 amino acids. The CDR3 sequence: CKTGGGGNTGELFF. The DNA of the CDR3 is TGTAAAACCGGGGGAGGGGGGAACACCGGGGAGCTGTTTTTT.

The rearrangement links TRBV25-1 to TRBJ2-3; D is unclear. Germline V gene data show CDR1 as MGHDK and CDR2 as SYGVNS. Trimming shortened V by 3 bases and J by 0 bases, and 7 bases separated the two germline ends. CDR3 length: 14 amino acids. CDR3: CASSDTLSTDTQYF. CDR3 bases: TGTGCCAGCAGTGACACACTAAGCACAGATACGCAGTATTTT.

CDR3 loop: CAWRGGGQYNSPLHF. CDR3 nucleotides: TGTGCCTGGCGGGGCGGGGGACAATATAATTCACCCCTCCACTTT. The chain recombines TRBV30 with TRBJ1-6; maybe TRBD1 (6 bases). CDR1 is GTSNPN and CDR2 is SVGIG in the germline V gene (reference sequence). The CDR3 has 15 residues. Between the trimmed V and J ends, which lost 5 bases and 4 bases, there was a span of 15 bases.

This clone occurred a few times. The chain combines TRBV18 with TRBJ1-2; D gene unclear. CDR3 length: 13 residues. Germline V CDR1 and CDR2: KGHSH, LQKENI. V lost 6 bases to trimming and J lost 8 bases, with 16 bases between them. The chain's CDR3 is CASSPPLVGGYTF. CDR3 coding DNA: TGTGCCAGCTCTCCCCCGCTAGTCGGGGGCTACACCTTC.

The rearrangement uses TRBV30 and TRBJ2-3; TRBD2 aligns across 12 bases. This CDR3 is built from 15 residues. J gave up 6 bases and V 0 bases, and 4 bases lay outside the gene matches. In germline, CDR1 is GTSNPN, CDR2 SVGIG (reference sequence). CDR3 sequence (DNA): TGTGCCTGGAGTGTTCGACTAGCGGGGGTGGATACGCAGTATTTT. It yields the protein CAWSVRLAGVDTQYF.

The chain joins TRBV7-9 to TRBJ2-2, with a possible D match to TRBD1 (5 bases). Per the germline V gene, CDR1 is SEHNR and CDR2 is FQNEAQ (reference sequence). CDR3 length: 16 residues. Trimming removed 6 bases from V and 1 base from J, with 15 bases in between. The CDR3 nucleotides are TGTGCCAGCAGGGGGTTTCAGGGTGAGAACACCGGGGAGCTGTTTTTT. Amino acid sequence: CASRGFQGENTGELFF.

The V call is TRBV4-1, the J call TRBJ1-5, with D possibly matching TRBD1 (5 bases). The germline CDR1 and CDR2 sequences are MGHRA and YSYEKL. V lost 4 bases and J lost 3, with 16 bases in between. The CDR3 covers 16 residues. In nucleotides, the CDR3 is TGCGCCAGCAGCCCCTCGGGGGATCGGCCCAATCAGCCCCAGCATTTT. It translates to CASSPSGDRPNQPQHF.

The genes are TRBV19 and TRBJ2-2, with D perhaps matching TRBD1 or TRBD2 (5 bases each). This CDR3 region has 14 residues. Trimming shortened V by 6 bases and J by 5 bases, and 13 bases separated the two germline ends. The V gene's germline CDR1 is LNHDA and CDR2 SQIVND (reference sequence). The CDR3 DNA reads as TGTGCCAGTAGAACCACAGGCGGGACCGGGGAGCTGTTTTTT. This sequence encodes CASRTTGGTGELFF. Supplemented by reference TRBV19 and TRBJ2-2, the full variable domain reads DGGITQSPKYLFRKEGQNVTLSCEQNLNHDAMYWYRQDPGQGLRLIYYSQIVNDFQKGDIAEGYSVSREKKESFPLTVTSAQKNPTAFYLCASRTTGGTGELFFGEGSRLTVL.

This clone was seen just once. The chain combines TRBV10-2 with TRBJ2-7; a weak D match, TRBD1 (6 bases). Trimming took 2 bases from V and 4 from J, leaving 12 bases between them. Germline CDR1 and CDR2: WSHSY and SAAADI. This CDR3 has 14 amino acids. CDR3 nucleotide sequence: TGCGCCAGCAGTGAGGGTGGCAGGGGATACGAGCAGTACTTC. It is translated as CASSEGGRGYEQYF.

This chain joins TRBV4-1 and TRBJ2-2; D ambiguous. Trimming stripped 3 bases from V and 2 bases from J, with 10 bases between. This CDR3 contains 15 residues. CDR1 MGHRA and CDR2 YSYEKL come from the germline V gene. CDR3 region: CASSQERINTGELFF. For the CDR3, the DNA is TGCGCCAGCAGCCAGGAAAGAATTAACACCGGGGAGCTGTTTTTT.

The table lists this clone with a count of one. The chain carries TRBV29-1 and TRBJ2-2, with D possibly matching TRBD2 (6 bases). With 4 bases removed from V and 1 base from J, the gap between germline ends came to 10 bases. Germline CDR1 reads SQVTM; CDR2 reads ANQGSEA. The CDR3 contains 14 residues. CDR3 DNA: TGCAGCGTTGGGCGGGGTTGGAACACCGGGGAGCTGTTTTTT. Translated, it gives CSVGRGWNTGELFF.

CDR3 protein: CASSDRRWEGDTEAFF. The CDR3 DNA follows: TGTGCCAGTAGCGATCGGCGTTGGGAAGGGGACACTGAAGCTTTCTTT. This sequence joins TRBV19 and TRBJ1-1, with D tentatively TRBD1 (5 bases). The length of the CDR3 is 16 residues. The germline gives CDR1 LNHDA, CDR2 SQIVND (reference sequence). V dropped 6 bases and J dropped 3 bases, with 20 bases sitting between them.

V and J are TRBV27 and TRBJ2-7; 10 nucleotides match TRBD1. V gave up 5 bases and J gave up 5 bases; unmatched junction bases: 21. Germline V gene sequence: CDR1 MNHEY, CDR2 SMNVEV (reference sequence). This CDR3 is 19 amino acids long. The DNA of the CDR3 is TGTGCCAGCAGTCCTCTTATCTCTCCGAGGACAGGGGGAAAGCACGAGCAGTACTTC. Its protein product is CASSPLISPRTGGKHEQYF.

The V call is TRBV10-2, the J call TRBJ2-3, with no clear D. V was cut by 5 bases and J by 0 bases, with 3 bases left in between. The CDR3 has 12 residues. The germline gives CDR1 WSHSY, CDR2 SAAADI. The CDR3 loop is CASSPSTDTQYF. For the CDR3, the DNA is TGCGCCAGCAGTCCAAGCACAGATACGCAGTATTTT.

This chain joins TRBV15 and TRBJ2-7, with TRBD2 as a possible D gene (5 bases). V lost 0 bases and J lost 2, with 14 bases in between. CDR1 and CDR2 from the germline V gene are LNHNV and YYDKDF (reference sequence). The CDR3 runs 16 residues. CDR3 bases: TGTGCCACCAGCAGAGATCGGGATAGCCCGGCCTACGAGCAGTACTTC. This encodes CATSRDRDSPAYEQYF.

Only one count was recorded for this clone. The rearrangement joins TRBV6-1 to TRBJ2-1; D is undetermined. Germline lookup yields CDR1 MNHNS and CDR2 SASEGT. This CDR3 is built from 13 residues. V lost 7 bases, J lost 3 bases, and 10 bases lay in between. CDR3 nucleotides: TGTGCCAGCAACCAATACAGCTACAATGAGCAGTTCTTC. Translation: CASNQYSYNEQFF.

The CDR3 sequence: CASSPWGAGGTTDTQYF. The CDR3, as DNA: TGTGCCAGCAGCCCCTGGGGTGCGGGGGGAACCACAGATACGCAGTATTTT. This chain joins TRBV2 and TRBJ2-3; TRBD2 aligns across 8 bases. Germline-derived CDR1 and CDR2 are SNHLY and FYNNEI. CDR3 size: 17 residues. With V trimmed by 6 bases and J by 2 bases, 13 bases remained unmatched.

The chain combines TRBV30 with TRBJ1-2, with a weak D call TRBD1 (6 bases). V lost 5 bases and J lost 5, with 18 bases in between. The CDR3 has 14 amino acids. Germline assignment: CDR1 GTSNPN and CDR2 SVGIG (reference sequence). The CDR3: CAWYETGRLYGYTF. CDR3 coding DNA: TGTGCCTGGTACGAAACAGGGAGGCTATATGGCTACACCTTC.

This sequence joins TRBV5-1 and TRBJ2-1; D is tentatively TRBD1 or TRBD2 (6 bases each). V gave up 0 bases and J gave up 7 bases, with 14 bases separating them. This CDR3 comprises 15 residues. Germline V gene sequence: CDR1 SGHRS, CDR2 YFSETQ. CDR3 DNA: TGCGCCAGCAGCTTGGAGGGGGGCCGGGGTAATGAGCAGTTCTTC. It encodes CASSLEGGRGNEQFF.